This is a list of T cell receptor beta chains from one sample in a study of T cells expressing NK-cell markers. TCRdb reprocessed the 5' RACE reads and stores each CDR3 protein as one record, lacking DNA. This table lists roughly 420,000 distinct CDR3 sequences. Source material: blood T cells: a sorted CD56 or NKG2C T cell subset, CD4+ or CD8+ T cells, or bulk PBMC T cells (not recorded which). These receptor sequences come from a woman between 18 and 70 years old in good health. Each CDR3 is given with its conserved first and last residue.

CDR3 protein: CSARRGSGTDTQYF
V gene: TRBV20-1
J gene: TRBJ2-3

CDR3 protein: CASSGTGVTDTQYF
V gene: TRBV6-1
J gene: TRBJ2-3

CDR3 protein: CASSYSRGPSSGNTIYF
V gene: TRBV6-5
J gene: TRBJ1-3

CDR3 protein: CASSTRGTQNTDQPQHF
V gene: TRBV27
J gene: TRBJ1-5

CDR3 protein: CSAPRTSGGIAKNIQYF
V gene: TRBV20-1
J gene: TRBJ2-4

CDR3 protein: CASSVAGVASYEQYF
V gene: TRBV12-3/TRBV12-4
J gene: TRBJ2-7

CDR3 protein: CAISAVAANTGELFF
V gene: TRBV10-3
J gene: TRBJ2-2

CDR3 protein: CSASPSGRTYNEQFF
V gene: TRBV20-1
J gene: TRBJ2-1

CDR3 protein: CASSPHRAEGTEAFF
V gene: TRBV27
J gene: TRBJ1-1

CDR3 protein: CASSLYQHTGELFF
V gene: TRBV7-6
J gene: TRBJ2-2

CDR3 protein: CASSPGTGGMNEKLFF
V gene: TRBV28
J gene: TRBJ1-4

CDR3 protein: CASSQDPDRGVYSNQPQHF
V gene: TRBV4-1
J gene: TRBJ1-5

CDR3 protein: CASSQDFAEDQPQHF
V gene: TRBV4-2
J gene: TRBJ1-5

CDR3 protein: CASSESSGRYTIYF
V gene: TRBV10-1
J gene: TRBJ1-3

CDR3 protein: CASSFAGAAETQYF
V gene: TRBV7-2
J gene: TRBJ2-5

CDR3 protein: CASSLSGRTISYEQYF
V gene: TRBV7-8
J gene: TRBJ2-7

CDR3 protein: CSATPTSGNTDTQYF
V gene: TRBV20-1
J gene: TRBJ2-3